This T cell receptor (beta chain) was recovered during a study of T cell changes during pregnancy in multiple sclerosis. Assay used: immunoSEQ multiplex PCR; TCRdb lists only in-frame clones, some missing. The sample shows tens of thousands of clones, approximately 90% of them seen only once. Germline assignment: CDR1 SNHLY and CDR2 FYNNEI. The CDR3 is 15 residues long. With 4 bases clipped from V and 8 bases from J, the junction kept 8 bases outside the gene matches. This sample comprised CD4+ T cells from peripheral blood mononuclear cells, obtained in the second trimester of pregnancy. The source is a female donor with multiple sclerosis, enrolled in a pregnancy study. The V and J genes are TRBV2 and TRBJ1-4; 9 nucleotides line up with TRBD1. This CDR3 reads CASSGPGTGREKLFF. The CDR3 coding sequence is TGTGCCAGCAGTGGCCCCGGGACAGGGAGAGAAAAACTGTTTTTT.